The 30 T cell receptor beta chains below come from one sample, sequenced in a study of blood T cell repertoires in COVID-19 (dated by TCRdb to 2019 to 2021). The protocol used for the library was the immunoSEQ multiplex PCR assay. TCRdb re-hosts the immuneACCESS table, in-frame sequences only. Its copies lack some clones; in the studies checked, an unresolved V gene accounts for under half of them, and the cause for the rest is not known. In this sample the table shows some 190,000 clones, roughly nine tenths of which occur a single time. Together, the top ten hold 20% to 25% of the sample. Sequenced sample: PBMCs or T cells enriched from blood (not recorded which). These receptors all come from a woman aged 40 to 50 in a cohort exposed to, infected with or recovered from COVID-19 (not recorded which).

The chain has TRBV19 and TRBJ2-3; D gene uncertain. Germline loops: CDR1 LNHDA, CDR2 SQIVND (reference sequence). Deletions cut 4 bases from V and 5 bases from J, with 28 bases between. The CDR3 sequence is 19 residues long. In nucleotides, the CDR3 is TGTGCCAGTAGTAGTCCCGTCGGCACTACACGCCCCCGGAAAGATACGCAGTATTTT. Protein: CASSSPVGTTRPRKDTQYF.

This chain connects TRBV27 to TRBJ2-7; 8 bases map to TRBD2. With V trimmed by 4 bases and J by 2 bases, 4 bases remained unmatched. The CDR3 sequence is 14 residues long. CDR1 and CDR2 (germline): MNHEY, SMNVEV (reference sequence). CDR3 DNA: TGTGCCAGCAGTTACACGGGACTAGCCTACGAGCAGTACTTC. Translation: CASSYTGLAYEQYF.

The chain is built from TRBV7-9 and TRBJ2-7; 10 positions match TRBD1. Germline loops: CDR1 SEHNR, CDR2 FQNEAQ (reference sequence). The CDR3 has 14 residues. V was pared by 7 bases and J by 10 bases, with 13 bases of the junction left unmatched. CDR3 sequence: CASTWTGGWSGQYF. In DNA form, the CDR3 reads TGTGCCAGCACCTGGACAGGGGGATGGAGCGGACAGTACTTC.

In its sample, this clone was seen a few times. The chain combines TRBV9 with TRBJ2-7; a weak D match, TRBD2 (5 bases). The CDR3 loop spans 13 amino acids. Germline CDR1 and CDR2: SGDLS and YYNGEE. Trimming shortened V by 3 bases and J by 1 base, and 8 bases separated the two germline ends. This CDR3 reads CASSGPGSYEQYF. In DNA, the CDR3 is TGTGCCAGCAGCGGACCGGGATCCTACGAGCAGTACTTC.

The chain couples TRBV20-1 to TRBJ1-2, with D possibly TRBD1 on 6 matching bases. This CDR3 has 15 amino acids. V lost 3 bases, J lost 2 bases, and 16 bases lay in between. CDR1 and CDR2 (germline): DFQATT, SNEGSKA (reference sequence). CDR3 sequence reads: CSASISGTHNYGYTF. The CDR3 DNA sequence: TGCAGTGCTAGTATTTCCGGGACACACAACTATGGCTACACCTTC.

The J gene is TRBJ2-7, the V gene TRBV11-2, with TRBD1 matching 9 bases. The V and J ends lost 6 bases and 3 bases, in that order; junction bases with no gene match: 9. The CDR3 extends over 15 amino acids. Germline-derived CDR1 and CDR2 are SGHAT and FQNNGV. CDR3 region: CASSSGQGRFYEQYF. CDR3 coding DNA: TGTGCCAGCAGTTCCGGACAGGGGAGGTTCTACGAGCAGTACTTC.

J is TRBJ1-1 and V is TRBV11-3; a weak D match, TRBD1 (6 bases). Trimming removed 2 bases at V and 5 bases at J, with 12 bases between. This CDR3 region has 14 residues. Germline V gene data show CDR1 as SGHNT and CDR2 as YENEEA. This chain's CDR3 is CASSLYREGTEAFF. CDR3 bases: TGTGCCAGCAGCTTATACAGGGAGGGAACTGAAGCTTTCTTT.

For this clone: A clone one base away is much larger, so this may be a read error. CDR3 DNA: TGTGCCAGCAACGCGGACTATGGCTACACCTTC. It encodes CASNADYGYTF. V and J are TRBV25-1 and TRBJ1-2; D unclear. The CDR3 is 11 amino acids. The V gene lost 7 bases and the J gene lost 3 bases, with 6 bases spanning the gap. CDR1 is MGHDK and CDR2 is SYGVNS in the germline V gene.

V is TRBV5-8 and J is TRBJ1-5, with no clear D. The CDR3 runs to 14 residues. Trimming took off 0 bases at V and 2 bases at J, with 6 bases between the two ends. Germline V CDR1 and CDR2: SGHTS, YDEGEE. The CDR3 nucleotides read TGTGCCAGCAGCTTGGTAGAGCGCAATCAGCCCCAGCATTTT. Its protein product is CASSLVERNQPQHF.

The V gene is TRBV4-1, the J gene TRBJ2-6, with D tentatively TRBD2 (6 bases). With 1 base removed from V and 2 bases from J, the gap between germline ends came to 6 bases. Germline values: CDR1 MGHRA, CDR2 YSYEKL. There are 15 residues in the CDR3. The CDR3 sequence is CASSQGLAGANVLTF. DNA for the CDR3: TGCGCCAGCAGCCAAGGACTAGCTGGGGCCAACGTCCTGACTTTC.

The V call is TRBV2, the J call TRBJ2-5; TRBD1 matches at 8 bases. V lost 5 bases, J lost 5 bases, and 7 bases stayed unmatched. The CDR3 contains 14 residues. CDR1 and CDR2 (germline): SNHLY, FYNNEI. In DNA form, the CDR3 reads TGTGCCAGCAGTTCTCGGACAGGGTCGGAGACCCAGTACTTC. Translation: CASSSRTGSETQYF.

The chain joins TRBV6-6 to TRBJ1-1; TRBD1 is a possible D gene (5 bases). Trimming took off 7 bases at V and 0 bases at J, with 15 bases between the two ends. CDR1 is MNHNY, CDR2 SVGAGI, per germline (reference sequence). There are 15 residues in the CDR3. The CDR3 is CASIKWQGMNTEAFF. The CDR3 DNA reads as TGTGCCAGCATCAAGTGGCAGGGAATGAACACTGAAGCTTTCTTT.

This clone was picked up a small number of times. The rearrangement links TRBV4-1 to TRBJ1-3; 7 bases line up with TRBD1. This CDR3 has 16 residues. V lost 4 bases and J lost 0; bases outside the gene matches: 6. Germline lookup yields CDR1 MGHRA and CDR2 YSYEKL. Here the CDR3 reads CASSLEGDSSGNTIYF. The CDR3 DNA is TGCGCCAGCAGCCTCGAAGGGGACAGCTCTGGAAACACCATATATTTT.

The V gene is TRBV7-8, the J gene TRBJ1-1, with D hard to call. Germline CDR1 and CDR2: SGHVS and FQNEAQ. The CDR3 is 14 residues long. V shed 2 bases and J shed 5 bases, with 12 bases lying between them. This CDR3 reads CASSLNYSPTEAFF. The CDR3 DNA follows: TGTGCCAGCAGCTTAAATTACAGCCCGACTGAAGCTTTCTTT. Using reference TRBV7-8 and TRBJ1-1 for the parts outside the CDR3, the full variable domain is GAGVSQSPRYKVAKRGQDVALRCDPISGHVSLFWYQQALGQGPEFLTYFQNEAQLDKSGLPSDRFFAERPEGSVSTLKIQRTQQEDSAVYLCASSLNYSPTEAFFGQGTRLTVV.

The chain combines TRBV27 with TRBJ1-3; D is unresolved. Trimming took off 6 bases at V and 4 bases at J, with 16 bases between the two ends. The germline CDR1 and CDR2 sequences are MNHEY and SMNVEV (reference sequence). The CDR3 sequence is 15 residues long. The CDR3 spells CASRATFSHGNTIYF. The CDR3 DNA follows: TGTGCCAGCAGGGCGACATTCTCCCACGGAAACACCATATATTTT.

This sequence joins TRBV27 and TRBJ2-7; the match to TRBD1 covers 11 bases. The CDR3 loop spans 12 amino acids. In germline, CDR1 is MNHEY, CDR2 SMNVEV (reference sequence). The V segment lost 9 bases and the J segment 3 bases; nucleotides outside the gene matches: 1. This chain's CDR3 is CASGTGGYEQYF. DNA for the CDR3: TGTGCCAGTGGGACAGGGGGCTACGAGCAGTACTTC.

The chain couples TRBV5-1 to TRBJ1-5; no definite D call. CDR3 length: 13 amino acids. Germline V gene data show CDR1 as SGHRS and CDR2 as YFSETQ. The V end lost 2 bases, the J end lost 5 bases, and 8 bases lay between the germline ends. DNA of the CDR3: TGCGCCAGCAGCTTCCGGGGTGATCAGCCCCAGCATTTT. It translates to CASSFRGDQPQHF.

This chain's CDR3 is CASSPGQGTNTIYF. In DNA, the CDR3 is TGCGCCAGCAGCCCGGGACAGGGGACGAACACCATATATTTT. This chain uses TRBV5-1 with TRBJ1-3, with TRBD1 matching 10 bases. This CDR3 is built from 14 residues. The germline V gene encodes CDR1 SGHRS and CDR2 YFSETQ. After removal of 4 bases from V and 7 bases from J, the junction contained 5 bases not matched to a gene.

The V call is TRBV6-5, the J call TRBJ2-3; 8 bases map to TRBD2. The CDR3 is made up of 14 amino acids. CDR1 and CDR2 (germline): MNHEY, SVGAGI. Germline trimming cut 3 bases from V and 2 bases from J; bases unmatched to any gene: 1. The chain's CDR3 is CASSYSGNTDTQYF. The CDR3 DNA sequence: TGTGCCAGCAGTTATAGCGGGAACACAGATACGCAGTATTTT.

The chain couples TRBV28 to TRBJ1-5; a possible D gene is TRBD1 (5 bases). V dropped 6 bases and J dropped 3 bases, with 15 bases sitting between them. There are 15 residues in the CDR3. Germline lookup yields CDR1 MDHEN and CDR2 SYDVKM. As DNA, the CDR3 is TGTGCCAGCAGCTCTGACAGTCCCGACAATCAGCCCCAGCATTTT. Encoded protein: CASSSDSPDNQPQHF.

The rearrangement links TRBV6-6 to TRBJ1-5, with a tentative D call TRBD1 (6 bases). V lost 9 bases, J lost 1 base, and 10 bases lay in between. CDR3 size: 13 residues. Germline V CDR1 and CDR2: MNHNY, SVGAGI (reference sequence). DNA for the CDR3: TGTGCCAGTACAGGGACAAGCAATCAGCCCCAGCATTTT. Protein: CASTGTSNQPQHF.

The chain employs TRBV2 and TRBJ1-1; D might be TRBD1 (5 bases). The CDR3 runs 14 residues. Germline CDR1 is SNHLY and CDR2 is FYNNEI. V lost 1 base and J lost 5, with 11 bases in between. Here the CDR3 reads CASSEGQGGTEAFF. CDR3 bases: TGTGCCAGCAGTGAAGGGCAGGGAGGGACTGAAGCTTTCTTT.

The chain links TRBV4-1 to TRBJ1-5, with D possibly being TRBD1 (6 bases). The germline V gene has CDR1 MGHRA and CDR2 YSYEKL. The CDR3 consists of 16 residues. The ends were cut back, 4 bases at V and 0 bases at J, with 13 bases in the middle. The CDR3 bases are TGCGCCAGCAGCCTAGGGGGTTCGACTAGCAATCAGCCCCAGCATTTT. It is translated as CASSLGGSTSNQPQHF.

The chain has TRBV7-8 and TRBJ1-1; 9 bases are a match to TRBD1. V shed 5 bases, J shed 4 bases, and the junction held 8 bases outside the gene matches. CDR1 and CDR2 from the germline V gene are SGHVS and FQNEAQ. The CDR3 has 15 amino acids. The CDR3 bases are TGTGCCAGCAGCCCAGGACAGGGGCGTAGCACTGAAGCTTTCTTT. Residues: CASSPGQGRSTEAFF.

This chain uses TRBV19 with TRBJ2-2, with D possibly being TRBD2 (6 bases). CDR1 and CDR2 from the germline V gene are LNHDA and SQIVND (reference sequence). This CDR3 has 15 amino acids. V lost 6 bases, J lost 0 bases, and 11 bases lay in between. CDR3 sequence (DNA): TGTGCCAGTAGACCGGGACTGCCGAACACCGGGGAGCTGTTTTTT. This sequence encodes CASRPGLPNTGELFF.

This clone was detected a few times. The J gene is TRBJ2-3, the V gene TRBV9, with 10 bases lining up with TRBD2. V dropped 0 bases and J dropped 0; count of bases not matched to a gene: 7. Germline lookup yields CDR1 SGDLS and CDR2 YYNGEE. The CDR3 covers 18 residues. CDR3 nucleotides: TGTGCCAGCAGCGTAGGTACCGGACTAGCGGCTAGCACAGATACGCAGTATTTT. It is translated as CASSVGTGLAASTDTQYF.

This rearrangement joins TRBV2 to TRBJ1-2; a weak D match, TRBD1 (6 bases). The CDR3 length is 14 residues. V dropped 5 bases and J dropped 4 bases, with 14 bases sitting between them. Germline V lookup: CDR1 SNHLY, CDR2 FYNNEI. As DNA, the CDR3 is TGTGCCAGCAGTATCCACGACAGGACCTATGGCTACACCTTC. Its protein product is CASSIHDRTYGYTF.

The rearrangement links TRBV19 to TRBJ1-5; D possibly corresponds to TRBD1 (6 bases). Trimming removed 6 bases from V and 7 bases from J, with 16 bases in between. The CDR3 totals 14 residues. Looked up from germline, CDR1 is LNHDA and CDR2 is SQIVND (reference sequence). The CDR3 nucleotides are TGTGCCAGTAGCCCCTCTGGGGGCGAACAGCCCCAGCATTTT. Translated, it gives CASSPSGGEQPQHF.

Written as DNA, the CDR3 is TGCGCCAGCAGCGTGACTATAGCGGGAGGATCCTACAATGAGCAGTTCTTC. Protein sequence: CASSVTIAGGSYNEQFF. The chain recombines TRBV5-1 with TRBJ2-1, with 10 bases that match TRBD2. The ends lost 4 bases at V and 1 base at J; junction bases unmatched: 8. Germline values: CDR1 SGHRS, CDR2 YFSETQ. This CDR3 is built from 17 residues.

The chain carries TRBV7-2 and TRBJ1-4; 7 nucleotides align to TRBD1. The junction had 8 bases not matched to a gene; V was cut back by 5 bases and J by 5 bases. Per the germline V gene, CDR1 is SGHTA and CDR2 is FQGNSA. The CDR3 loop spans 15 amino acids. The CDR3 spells CASSPQGQLNEKLFF. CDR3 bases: TGTGCCAGCAGCCCACAGGGACAGTTGAATGAAAAACTGTTTTTT.